Below are 15 T cell receptor beta chains sequenced from a single sample in a study of cytomegalovirus exposure and HLA in healthy donors. This PCR relied on a set of 60 Vbeta primers and 13 Jbeta primers. The data were produced by immunoSEQ multiplex PCR, yet TCRdb's version contains in-frame clones alone and is incomplete. The repertoire includes 70,000 to 90,000 clones, 84% of them detected once, and 18% sits in the top ten. Sequencing input: PBMCs. The receptors originated from a man between 65 and 85 years old in good health and CMV-seropositive.

The chain carries TRBV6-6 and TRBJ2-1; D unclear. V was shortened by 6 bases and J by 0 bases, with 12 bases between the two germline ends. Germline CDR1 and CDR2: MNHNY and SVGAGI (reference sequence). This CDR3 is 15 amino acids long. In DNA form, the CDR3 reads TGTGCCAGCAGCCGAGGTATTTCCTCCTACAATGAGCAGTTCTTC. Translated, it gives CASSRGISSYNEQFF.

The J gene is TRBJ2-7, the V gene TRBV10-1; TRBD2 aligns across 7 bases. This CDR3 comprises 13 residues. Germline lookup yields CDR1 WNHNN and CDR2 SYGVQD (reference sequence). Trimming cost V 5 bases and J 6 bases; bases outside gene matches: 7. The CDR3 spells CASSPGLVSEQYF. In nucleotides, the CDR3 is TGCGCCAGCAGTCCCGGACTAGTCTCCGAGCAGTACTTC.

The CDR3 is CASIGSSNTGELFF. The CDR3 DNA reads as TGTGCCAGCATAGGGAGTTCGAACACCGGGGAGCTGTTTTTT. The V and J genes are TRBV2 and TRBJ2-2, with D possibly TRBD2 on 5 matching bases. Looked up from germline, CDR1 is SNHLY and CDR2 is FYNNEI. V was cut by 7 bases and J by 0 bases, with 9 bases left in between. The CDR3 is made up of 14 amino acids.

The V gene is TRBV5-1, the J gene TRBJ2-3, with TRBD2 identical over 9 bases. V shed 1 base, J shed 0 bases, and the junction held 3 bases outside the gene matches. The germline V gene encodes CDR1 SGHRS and CDR2 YFSETQ. The CDR3 has 16 residues. The CDR3 here is CASSLSSGISTDTQYF. In DNA form, the CDR3 reads TGCGCCAGCAGCTTGTCTAGCGGGATTAGCACAGATACGCAGTATTTT.

This CDR3 reads CASSKVKTGGRYEQYF. The CDR3 bases are TGTGCCAGCAGCAAAGTAAAGACAGGGGGCCGCTACGAGCAGTACTTC. The gene calls are TRBV21-1 and TRBJ2-7; no check of the table's D call, TRBD1, against the DNA was made. TRBV21-1 is assigned pseudogene status. The length of the CDR3 is 16 residues.

The J gene is TRBJ2-3, the V gene TRBV18; 8 bases agree with TRBD2. Germline V CDR1 and CDR2: KGHSH, LQKENI. Unmatched junction bases numbered 5, after V lost 1 base and J lost 5 bases. The CDR3 runs to 15 residues. In nucleotides, the CDR3 is TGTGCCAGCTCACCACAGGCACTAGCGGTAGATACGCAGTATTTT. Translation: CASSPQALAVDTQYF. Together with reference TRBV18 and TRBJ2-3, the CDR3 gives the full variable domain: NAGVMQNPRHLVRRRGQEARLRCSPMKGHSHVYWYRQLPEEGLKFMVYLQKENIIDESGMPKERFSAEFPKEGPSILRIQQVVRGDSAAYFCASSPQALAVDTQYFGPGTRLTVL.

CDR3: CASSPPAGGETQYF. CDR3 sequence (DNA): TGTGCCAGCAGCCCTCCGGCGGGGGGGGAGACCCAGTACTTC. This chain links TRBV11-2 with TRBJ2-5; TRBD2 matches at 9 bases. The germline V gene encodes CDR1 SGHAT and CDR2 FQNNGV. The CDR3 sequence is 14 residues long. The trim removed 5 bases at V and 5 bases at J, leaving 6 bases unmatched.

V gene TRBV2 combines with J gene TRBJ2-1, with 11 positions matching TRBD1. Germline V gene lookup returns CDR1 SNHLY and CDR2 FYNNEI. J was trimmed by 8 bases and V by 10 bases; bases with no gene match: 7. The CDR3 has 13 amino acids. The CDR3 bases are TGTGCCACCCACGGGACAGGGGGTTATGAGCAGTTCTTC. Amino acids: CATHGTGGYEQFF.

The chain has TRBV7-8 and TRBJ2-7; the D gene is possibly TRBD2 (5 bases). CDR1 SGHVS and CDR2 FQNEAQ come from the germline V gene. Trimming stripped 2 bases from V and 4 bases from J, with 15 bases between. The CDR3 contains 15 residues. Written as DNA, the CDR3 is TGTGCCAGCAGCTTATTAAGACTACCCGGGTACGAGCAGTACTTC. It codes for CASSLLRLPGYEQYF.

This sequence joins TRBV25-1 and TRBJ1-1, with TRBD1 as a possible D gene (6 bases). The CDR3 contains 16 residues. Germline values: CDR1 MGHDK, CDR2 SYGVNS. V was cut by 2 bases and J by 1 base, with 14 bases left in between. CDR3 sequence (DNA): TGTGCCAGCAGTGAAATGGGGGCAGGGCCGAACACTGAAGCTTTCTTT. This translates into CASSEMGAGPNTEAFF. Filled out from reference TRBV25-1 and TRBJ1-1, the complete variable domain reads EADIYQTPRYLVIGTGKKITLECSQTMGHDKMYWYQQDPGMELHLIHYSYGVNSTEKGDLSSESTVSRIRTEHFPLTLESARPSHTSQYLCASSEMGAGPNTEAFFGQGTRLTVV.

The V and J genes are TRBV14 and TRBJ1-1; D might be TRBD1 (6 bases). There are 14 residues in the CDR3. Germline V lookup: CDR1 SGHDN, CDR2 FVKESK. The ends were cut back, 7 bases at V and 0 bases at J, with 12 bases in the middle. CDR3 in amino acids: CASTPRGMNTEAFF. In DNA, the CDR3 is TGTGCCAGCACTCCGAGGGGGATGAACACTGAAGCTTTCTTT.

The rearrangement links TRBV28 to TRBJ2-1; TRBD2 agrees at 10 bases. V lost 8 bases, J lost 3 bases, and 19 bases stayed unmatched. In germline, CDR1 is MDHEN, CDR2 SYDVKM. The CDR3 is 19 amino acids. CDR3: CASSPAGLAGAAYYNEQFF. CDR3 in DNA: TGTGCCAGCTCACCCGCGGGGCTAGCGGGAGCCGCGTACTACAATGAGCAGTTCTTC.

In this sample, this clone turned up once. The J gene is TRBJ1-1, the V gene TRBV19; D call uncertain. Trimming shortened V by 0 bases and J by 6 bases, and 11 bases separated the two germline ends. Germline V gene sequence: CDR1 LNHDA, CDR2 SQIVND (reference sequence). This CDR3 is built from 14 residues. CDR3 sequence reads: CASSIDQRPPEAFF. In DNA, the CDR3 is TGTGCCAGTAGTATAGACCAGCGGCCCCCTGAAGCTTTCTTT.

The rearrangement uses TRBV7-8 and TRBJ2-2; 12 bases fit TRBD2. Germline V lookup: CDR1 SGHVS, CDR2 FQNEAQ. CDR3 length equals 16 residues. V lost 7 bases to trimming and J lost 5 bases; unmatched junction nucleotides: 8. CDR3 protein: CASTQELAGGTGELFF. In DNA, the CDR3 is TGTGCCAGCACGCAGGAACTAGCGGGAGGAACCGGGGAGCTGTTTTTT. The variable domain in full, completed from reference TRBV7-8 and TRBJ2-2, reads GAGVSQSPRYKVAKRGQDVALRCDPISGHVSLFWYQQALGQGPEFLTYFQNEAQLDKSGLPSDRFFAERPEGSVSTLKIQRTQQEDSAVYLCASTQELAGGTGELFFGEGSRLTVL.

This chain uses TRBV4-1 with TRBJ2-3; the match to TRBD2 covers 7 bases. The germline gives CDR1 MGHRA, CDR2 YSYEKL. V was clipped by 4 bases and J by 2 bases; unmatched bases: 6. This CDR3 has 15 amino acids. CDR3 protein: CASSLIGLVTDTQYF. As DNA, the CDR3 is TGCGCCAGCAGCCTCATAGGACTAGTCACAGATACGCAGTATTTT.